A selection of T cell receptor beta chains follows, all from one sample in a study of OX40 agonist ivuxolimab in advanced cancers. Sequencing used immunoSEQ multiplex PCR; TCRdb keeps in-frame clones, though not all of them. There are under 85,000 clones in the sample; roughly 94% occur only once, and roughly 20% lies in the top ten. The material sequenced was CD4+ or CD8+ T cells sorted from blood, taken in a trial of the OX40 agonist ivuxolimab. The receptor set was obtained from an adult with an advanced solid tumor such as melanoma, head and neck, liver or kidney cancer. The CDR3 runs from the conserved cysteine through the conserved F or W.

v_call	j_call	cdr3_length	cdr3_aa
TRBV6-1	TRBJ2-1	12	CASSQMLEEQFF
TRBV6-5	TRBJ2-7	14	CASSSAGASYEQYF
TRBV7-9	TRBJ1-3	16	CASSLGRPTSGNTIYF
TRBV9	TRBJ2-5	15	CASSGTVGGGETQYF
TRBV7-6	TRBJ1-3	14	CASSLEDRVDTIYF
TRBV19	TRBJ2-2	17	CASSIGVGAGDTGELFF
TRBV7-9	TRBJ1-2	16	CASSPREGARNYGYTF
TRBV18	TRBJ2-5	20	CASSRNSRWDRVWRQETQYF
TRBV6-4	TRBJ1-1	16	CASRSWGADDTTEAFF
TRBV6-1	TRBJ1-5	14	CASSDGQYNQPQHF
TRBV9	TRBJ1-1	14	CASSPQSITTEAFF
TRBV7-2	TRBJ2-1	17	CASSLDSGRAFYNEQFF
TRBV4-1	TRBJ2-5	16	CASSQDKGFRQETQYF
TRBV28	TRBJ1-1	15	CASRSGQGRHTEAFF
TRBV4-3	TRBJ2-3	16	CASSQDLGSYTDTQYF
TRBV11-2	TRBJ2-1	19	CASSLDTGTSESSYNEQFF
TRBV7-9	TRBJ1-3	17	CASSLDIGASSGNTIYF
TRBV28	TRBJ1-1	17	CASSFGGRNGVNTEAFF
TRBV7-9	TRBJ2-2	14	CASSSAANTGELFF
TRBV19	TRBJ2-1	13	CASGTYSYNEQFF
TRBV15	TRBJ1-2	16	CATSYPQGARGYGYTF
TRBV27	TRBJ2-7	12	CASSQGAYEQYF
TRBV11-1	TRBJ2-7	16	CASSPGVGTPTYEQYF
TRBV9	TRBJ2-3	15	CASSQGQTSTDTQYF
TRBV6-6	TRBJ2-3	16	CASSISGRARWDTQYF
TRBV7-9	TRBJ1-6	15	CASSSFRVQNSPLHF
TRBV5-1	TRBJ1-2	16	CASRGEGGGGNYGYTF
TRBV27	TRBJ2-7	15	CASSLFPSGPYEQYF
TRBV7-8	TRBJ1-4	15	CASSLGEGESEKLFF
TRBV5-1	TRBJ2-7	15	CASSLGQGAIYEQYF
TRBV28	TRBJ1-2	14	CASSLLRGNYGYTF
TRBV20-1	TRBJ2-4	11	CSASSVNIQYF
TRBV28	TRBJ1-1	16	CASSTWGQVGFSEAFF
TRBV4-1	TRBJ1-2	16	CASSQDLGARAYGYTF
TRBV4-1	TRBJ2-4	16	CASSPGQGGTKNIQYF
TRBV19	TRBJ1-2	15	CASNFPPRGDYGYTF